The rows below give T cell receptor beta chains drawn from one sample of a study of cytomegalovirus exposure and HLA in healthy donors. TCRdb keeps only in-frame clones here, not all; method: immunoSEQ multiplex PCR. The sample yields roughly 180,000 clones, around nine tenths seen once. The specimen sequenced was PBMCs. These receptors were obtained from a man aged 25-45 years in good health and CMV-seropositive. Each CDR3 is given with its conserved first and last residue. A D gene is named only where the DNA matches it firmly. The size entry is marked missing in some rows and otherwise reads once, few, many or a size class.

abundance	v_gene	d_gene	len	j_gene	CDR3aa	CDR3nt
-	TRBV6-6	-	15	TRBJ1-6	CASSYSGEDNSPLHF	TGTGCCAGCAGTTACTCCGGGGAGGATAATTCACCCCTCCACTTT
-	TRBV5-1	-	14	TRBJ1-1	CASSETGFNTEAFF	TGCGCCAGCAGCGAGACAGGTTTTAACACTGAAGCTTTCTTT
-	TRBV27	-	16	TRBJ1-2	CASSLKRGRARYGYTF	TGTGCCAGCAGTTTGAAACGGGGCAGGGCACGCTATGGCTACACCTTC
once	TRBV7-2	TRBD2	13	TRBJ2-1	CASVGGLDNEQFF	TGTGCCAGCGTCGGGGGACTAGACAATGAGCAGTTCTTC
-	TRBV7-6	-	15	TRBJ2-7	CASSFGLGSSYEQYF	TGTGCCAGCAGCTTTGGGCTGGGGAGCTCCTACGAGCAGTACTTC
-	TRBV2	-	15	TRBJ1-5	CASSETAFSNQPQHF	TGTGCCAGCAGTGAAACAGCCTTTAGCAATCAGCCCCAGCATTTT
-	TRBV19	-	15	TRBJ1-5	CASSKREGGNQPQHF	TGTGCCAGTAGTAAGAGGGAAGGAGGCAATCAGCCCCAGCATTTT
-	TRBV28	-	12	TRBJ2-7	CASSLWGDEQYF	TGTGCCAGCAGTTTATGGGGAGACGAGCAGTACTTC
-	TRBV28	-	16	TRBJ2-4	CASSFDGGLAKNIQYF	TGTGCCAGCAGTTTTGACGGGGGACTAGCCAAAAACATTCAGTACTTC
-	TRBV27	-	16	TRBJ1-4	CASSFVGVTRREELFF	TGTGCCAGCAGTTTCGTTGGGGTCACCCGCAGGGAGGAACTGTTTTTT
-	TRBV25-1	-	14	TRBJ2-2	CASSERVRTGELFF	TGTGCCAGCAGTGAAAGGGTACGCACCGGGGAGCTGTTTTTT
once	TRBV27	TRBD1	15	TRBJ2-2	CASRSVQGLFGELFF	TGTGCCAGCAGGTCGGTACAGGGGTTGTTCGGGGAGCTGTTTTTT
once	TRBV7-2	-	15	TRBJ1-1	CASSLRALPSTEAFF	TGTGCCAGCAGCTTACGGGCCCTCCCAAGCACTGAAGCTTTCTTT
once	TRBV4-1	-	16	TRBJ1-5	CASSQEATGGNQPQHF	TGCGCCAGCAGCCAAGAGGCAACTGGCGGCAATCAGCCCCAGCATTTT
few	TRBV30	TRBD1	15	TRBJ1-4	CACGGQGSANEKLFF	TGTGCCTGTGGAGGACAGGGGTCGGCTAATGAAAAACTGTTTTTT
few	TRBV9	-	14	TRBJ2-5	CASSVGYRPETQYF	TGTGCCAGCAGCGTAGGCTACAGGCCAGAGACCCAGTACTTC
-	TRBV4-1	-	17	TRBJ1-2	CASSRYYHGVPGDGYTF	TGCGCCAGCAGCCGTTATTATCATGGGGTCCCAGGAGATGGCTACACCTTC
-	TRBV11-3	-	17	TRBJ2-5	CASSLEQGLYHQETQYF	TGTGCCAGCAGCTTGGAACAGGGCCTATACCATCAAGAGACCCAGTACTTC
-	TRBV6-1	-	12	TRBJ2-7	CASSTRGAEQYF	TGTGCCAGCAGTACAAGGGGAGCCGAGCAGTACTTC
-	TRBV9	-	16	TRBJ2-1	CASSVEVSSAYNEQFF	TGTGCCAGCAGCGTAGAGGTGTCTAGCGCATACAATGAGCAGTTCTTC
-	TRBV11-1	TRBD1	15	TRBJ1-2	CASSRGTGADYGYTF	TGTGCCAGCAGCAGAGGGACAGGGGCGGACTATGGCTACACCTTC
-	TRBV6-1	TRBD1	13	TRBJ2-3	CASRGQGEDTQYF	TGTGCCAGCAGGGGACAGGGGGAAGATACGCAGTATTTT